Shown below are 10 T cell receptor beta chains from a single sample sequenced in a study of neurological immune-mediated disorders. TCRdb processed the 5' RACE reads anew with MiXCR; each CDR3 protein has one entry. Of approximately 41,000 distinct CDR3 sequences in the sample, about 2.3% were seen once. What was sequenced was PBMCs. The receptors were gathered from a man aged 25-40 years with multiple sclerosis.

This clonotype was detected ten times or more. The chain uses TRBV5-1 and TRBJ2-2; no definite D call. Trimming took 4 bases from V and 4 from J, leaving 8 bases between them. This CDR3 region has 13 residues. Germline V CDR1 and CDR2: SGHRS, YFSETQ. The CDR3 here is CASSILGTGELFF. The CDR3 DNA sequence: TGCGCCAGCAGCATCCTAGGCACCGGGGAGCTGTTTTTT.

This clonotype was recorded many times. The chain joins TRBV10-2 to TRBJ2-2; D unclear. Germline V gene data show CDR1 as WSHSY and CDR2 as SAAADI. The CDR3 runs to 13 residues. The ends were cut back, 4 bases at V and 1 base at J, with 4 bases in the middle. The DNA of the CDR3 is TGCGCCAGCAGTGCTCTGAACACCGGGGAGCTGTTTTTT. It is translated as CASSALNTGELFF.

Turning to this clonotype: A much larger clone lies one base from this, so it may be a read error. The genes are TRBV5-1 and TRBJ2-3; possible D gene TRBD1, 5 bases. Germline assignment: CDR1 SGHRS and CDR2 YFSETQ. This CDR3 has 11 amino acids. CDR3 residues: CASSQTGTQYF. CDR3 nucleotides: TGCGCCAGCAGCCAAACAGGTACGCAGTATTTT.

The table lists this clonotype with many counts. This sequence joins TRBV5-1 and TRBJ2-2; unclear D gene. V was pared by 3 bases and J by 5 bases, with 5 bases between. The CDR3 runs 12 residues. In germline, CDR1 is SGHRS, CDR2 YFSETQ. The CDR3 region is CASSSATGELFF. CDR3 in DNA: TGCGCCAGCAGCTCGGCGACCGGGGAGCTGTTTTTT.

This clonotype has at least ten counts. V usage is TRBV5-1 and J usage is TRBJ2-1, with D possibly TRBD2 on 5 matching bases. The V gene lost 1 base and the J gene lost 0 bases, with 14 bases spanning the gap. This CDR3 contains 17 residues. Germline V gene lookup returns CDR1 SGHRS and CDR2 YFSETQ. Written as DNA, the CDR3 is TGCGCCAGCAGCTTGACGGGGATTACAAGCTCCTACAATGAGCAGTTCTTC. Its protein product is CASSLTGITSSYNEQFF.

This clonotype was counted ten times or more. The CDR3 DNA is TGTGCCAGCTCACCACTGGGGACTAGCGGGAAGGAGACCCAGTACTTC. Protein product: CASSPLGTSGKETQYF. The chain is built from TRBV18 and TRBJ2-5; 13 nucleotides align to TRBD2. V gave up 1 base and J gave up 5 bases; unmatched junction bases: 4. The CDR3 has 16 residues. The germline gives CDR1 KGHSH, CDR2 LQKENI.

Notes on this clonotype: It may be a read error: a sequence one base away is much more abundant. The chain carries TRBV20-1 and TRBJ1-4; TRBD1 is a possible D gene (5 bases). Germline values: CDR1 DFQATT, CDR2 SNEGSKA (reference sequence). There are 16 residues in the CDR3. V was pared by 3 bases and J by 7 bases, with 21 bases between. CDR3 in amino acids: CSASPHYTDNSEKLFF. In nucleotides, the CDR3 is TGCAGTGCTAGTCCGCACTACACGGACAATAGTGAAAAACTGTTTTTT.

About this clonotype itself: One base away lies a much larger clone, so this may be a sequencing read error. The rearrangement uses TRBV28 and TRBJ2-1; the match to TRBD2 covers 9 bases. CDR3 length: 15 residues. Germline V lookup: CDR1 MDHEN, CDR2 SYDVKM. The CDR3 sequence: CASSTRRLADNAQFF. The CDR3 DNA sequence: TGTGCCAGCAGTACCCGGAGACTAGCGGACAATGCGCAGTTCTTC.

At least ten counts were recorded for this clonotype. One end of the junction is discordant with germline, which a read error may explain. The chain joins TRBV7-2 to TRBJ2-5; 8 nucleotides match TRBD2. CDR3 length: 13 residues. Germline V gene sequence: CDR1 SGHTA, CDR2 FQGNSA. The CDR3 DNA sequence: TGTGCCAGCAGCACTCAAAACGCCGGGACTAGACACTTC. This gives the protein CASSTQNAGTRHF.

This clonotype was recorded many times. This chain's CDR3 is CASSLSGGTGREQYF. In DNA form, the CDR3 reads TGTGCCAGCAGTTTAAGCGGTGGGACAGGGCGAGAGCAGTACTTC. The rearrangement uses TRBV27 and TRBJ2-7; 9 bases match TRBD1. Germline loops: CDR1 MNHEY, CDR2 SMNVEV (reference sequence). V shed 2 bases, J shed 7 bases, and the junction held 9 bases outside the gene matches. CDR3 length equals 15 residues.